These T cell receptor beta chains were read from a single sample in a study of cytomegalovirus exposure and HLA in healthy donors. Here immunoSEQ multiplex PCR was the method, and the copy in TCRdb shows in-frame clones only, minus some. The table has 55,000 to 70,000 clones, approximately 70% seen once. Specimen: PBMCs. The receptor set was obtained from a woman aged 60-75 years in good health and CMV-seropositive. CDR3s include the opening cysteine and the closing phenylalanine or tryptophan. D genes are given only for firm matches. Clone size is stated in some rows and not others, as once, few, many or a class when expanded.

TRBJ2-7	large	TRBD2	TRBV7-2	TGTGCCAGCAGCTTATTGGGACTAGCGGGGGGATACGAGCAGTACTTC	CASSLLGLAGGYEQYF
TRBJ1-2	-	TRBD1	TRBV19	TGTGCCAGTAGGACTCCGGGACAGGCTGCCTATGGCTACACCTTC	CASRTPGQAAYGYTF
TRBJ2-1	few	TRBD1	TRBV2	TGTGCCAGTACTCGGGACAGCTATGAGGTGCAGTTCTTC	CASTRDSYEVQFF
TRBJ2-7	-	-	TRBV6-5	TGTGCCAGCAGTTACGGACTTGCCTACGAGCAGTACTTC	CASSYGLAYEQYF
TRBJ1-2	few	-	TRBV7-9	TGTGCCAGCAGCTTAGGCGCGGGAGTAGCAGGGGGCTACACCTTC	CASSLGAGVAGGYTF
TRBJ1-1	-	TRBD1	TRBV10-3	TGTGCCACCACCGACAGGGTAATAATTTGGATCACTGAAGCTTTCTTT	CATTDRVIIWITEAFF
TRBJ2-2	-	TRBD1	TRBV2	TGTGCCAGCAGCTATACAGGGGCCGGGGAGCTGTTTTTT	CASSYTGAGELFF
TRBJ1-2	-	-	TRBV6-5	TGTGCCAGCAGCCGGGGGACCCCGCGGAACTATGGCTACACCTTC	CASSRGTPRNYGYTF
TRBJ2-2	-	-	TRBV5-1	TGCGCCAGCAGCCTGGGAGGTGGGGAGCTGTTTTTT	CASSLGGGELFF
TRBJ1-1	-	-	TRBV19	TGTGCCAGTAGTATAAGTGTCGGACAGCAAGAAGCTTTCTTT	CASSISVGQQEAFF
TRBJ2-5	-	TRBD2	TRBV4-3	TGCGCCAGCAGCCAAGATCGAACTAGCGGGGGGGAGACCCAGTACTTC	CASSQDRTSGGETQYF
TRBJ1-2	-	-	TRBV19	TGTGCCAGTAGTATAGTGGGGGCTCCCAACTATGGCTACACCTTC	CASSIVGAPNYGYTF
TRBJ1-5	-	-	TRBV7-2	TGTGCCAGCAGCTTAGTAGGATCAGGGTGGCAGCCCCAGCATTTT	CASSLVGSGWQPQHF
TRBJ1-4	-	TRBD1	TRBV19	TGTGCCAGTAGTTCGCCGGACAGGCCTAATGAAAAACTGTTTTTT	CASSSPDRPNEKLFF
TRBJ2-7	few	-	TRBV6-6	TGTGCCAGCAGTTACGCCGGACAGAGAACCTACGAGCAGTACTTC	CASSYAGQRTYEQYF
TRBJ1-4	-	-	TRBV9	TGTGCCAGCAGCCCCCCGGGGGGCAGGGATAATGAAAAACTGTTTTTT	CASSPPGGRDNEKLFF
TRBJ1-3	few	-	TRBV30	TGTGCCTGGAGTGTTTCCGGTGGAAACACCATATATTTT	CAWSVSGGNTIYF
TRBJ2-2	-	-	TRBV6-1	TGTGCCAGCAACCGAGGATACACCGGGGAGCTGTTTTTT	CASNRGYTGELFF
TRBJ2-5	-	TRBD2	TRBV6-1	TGTGCCAGCAGTGAGGTCGGGGGGGCGAGGGAGACCCAGTACTTC	CASSEVGGARETQYF
TRBJ1-2	-	TRBD1	TRBV28	TGTGCCAGCAGTTCACCAGGGGGCGTTAACTATGGCTACACCTTC	CASSSPGGVNYGYTF
TRBJ2-2	-	-	TRBV7-2	TGTGCCAGCAGCCCACCCGGGGGGCGCGACGGGGAGCTGTTTTTT	CASSPPGGRDGELFF
TRBJ1-2	once	TRBD1	TRBV9	TGTGCCAGCAGCGTAAGGGCAGGGGGCGAGAGCTACACCTTC	CASSVRAGGESYTF
TRBJ1-6	-	-	TRBV29-1	TGCAGCGTGGGCGATAATTCACCCCTCCACTTT	CSVGDNSPLHF
TRBJ1-3	once	-	TRBV9	TGTGCCAGCAGCCCGCCCACCGCTATAGGAAACACCATATATTTT	CASSPPTAIGNTIYF
TRBJ1-2	few	-	TRBV28	TGTGCCAGCAGTTTACAGTATGGCTACACCTTC	CASSLQYGYTF
TRBJ1-4	many	-	TRBV5-4	TGTGCCAGCAGCTTGACAGGGAATGAAAAACTGTTTTTT	CASSLTGNEKLFF
TRBJ1-1	once	TRBD1	TRBV5-5	TGTGCCAGCAGCTTGTCGGGGACAGTGAACACTGAAGCTTTCTTT	CASSLSGTVNTEAFF
TRBJ2-3	-	TRBD2	TRBV10-3	TGTGCCATCAGTGAGAAACTAGCGGGGATAGATACGCAGTATTTT	CAISEKLAGIDTQYF
TRBJ1-6	-	TRBD1	TRBV6-5	TGTGCCACACGGACAGGGAGGGCCTCGCATTCACCCCTCCACTTT	CATRTGRASHSPLHF
TRBJ1-5	few	TRBD1	TRBV9	TGTGCCAGCAGCCCAGGGACAGGGGGTAGCAATCAGCCCCAGCATTTT	CASSPGTGGSNQPQHF
TRBJ1-1	-	-	TRBV25-1	TGTGCCAGCATGAACGGTTTGAACACTGAAGCTTTCTTT	CASMNGLNTEAFF
TRBJ1-2	once	-	TRBV7-9	TGTGCCAGCAGCCAGTCATCCCACGCTGGCTACACCTTC	CASSQSSHAGYTF
TRBJ2-7	-	-	TRBV6-1	TGTGCCAGCGATGAGGTGGGGCTATCCTACGAGCAGTACTTC	CASDEVGLSYEQYF
TRBJ2-5	-	TRBD2	TRBV29-1	TGCAGCGTTGATGGGGGGGAAGAGACCCAGTACTTC	CSVDGGEETQYF
TRBJ1-2	-	-	TRBV7-2	TGTGCCAGCAGCTTACAGGGGTTAGCCTATGGCTACACCTTC	CASSLQGLAYGYTF
TRBJ2-5	once	-	TRBV2	TGTGCCAGCAGGAGCGGGGAGACCCAGTACTTC	CASRSGETQYF
TRBJ2-1	-	TRBD1	TRBV19	TGTGCCAGTAGTACCCCCGGGACAGGTTACAATGAGCAGTTCTTC	CASSTPGTGYNEQFF
TRBJ2-3	-	-	TRBV19	TGTGCCAGTACAGGGTCCACAGATACGCAGTATTTT	CASTGSTDTQYF
TRBJ1-2	-	-	TRBV7-2	TGTGCCAGCAGCTTGAAGCCTAACTATGGCTACACCTTC	CASSLKPNYGYTF
TRBJ1-3	few	TRBD1	TRBV5-1	TGCGCCAGCAGCCCCGACAGGGGGCAAGGAAACACCATATATTTT	CASSPDRGQGNTIYF
TRBJ2-7	-	-	TRBV30	TGTGCCTGGAGTCACAAAAGGGGCTGGCTCTCCGAGCAGTACTTC	CAWSHKRGWLSEQYF
TRBJ2-7	once	-	TRBV6-5	TGTGCCAGCAGTTACTTAGGGACTTTCTCCTCCTACGAGCAGTACTTC	CASSYLGTFSSYEQYF
TRBJ2-4	-	TRBD2	TRBV19	TGTGCCAGTAGACCCAGGACTAGCGGGGGGGCAAAAAACATTCAGTACTTC	CASRPRTSGGAKNIQYF
TRBJ1-2	-	-	TRBV7-2	TGTGCCAGCAGCCTATCCGGGACAAGCTATGGCTACACCTTC	CASSLSGTSYGYTF
TRBJ2-7	-	TRBD2	TRBV7-2	TGTGCCAGCAGCCTAGGGACTAGCGGGGGGGCGGGAGAGCAGTACTTC	CASSLGTSGGAGEQYF
TRBJ2-7	-	TRBD1	TRBV15	TGTGCCACCAGCAGCCCGTCGGGACAGAACTACGAGCAGTACTTC	CATSSPSGQNYEQYF
TRBJ2-3	few	TRBD1	TRBV9	TGTGCCAGCAGCGTAGAGGGCTGGGACAGCAGCACAGATACGCAGTATTTT	CASSVEGWDSSTDTQYF
TRBJ1-1	-	-	TRBV6-4	TGTGCCAGCAGTAGTAGGGAGGGGACTGAAGCTTTCTTT	CASSSREGTEAFF
TRBJ2-1	-	TRBD1	TRBV5-1	TGCGCCAGCGTTCGGGGACAGGGACTAAGCGATGAGCAGTTCTTC	CASVRGQGLSDEQFF
TRBJ1-1	few	-	TRBV6-5	TGTGCCAGCAGTTACTCGACAGGTTCTCTGAACACTGAAGCTTTCTTT	CASSYSTGSLNTEAFF
TRBJ1-6	once	-	TRBV5-1	TGCGCCAGCAGCTTGGCTGACAGCCGCACCCTCCACTTT	CASSLADSRTLHF
TRBJ1-1	-	TRBD1	TRBV11-3	TGTGCCAGCAGCTCACAGGGGGCGGGTGGGACTGAAGCTTTCTTT	CASSSQGAGGTEAFF
TRBJ1-6	-	-	TRBV28	TGTGCCAGCAGTTTAGGGGGAGGTGATTCACCCCTCCACTTT	CASSLGGGDSPLHF
TRBJ2-2	-	-	TRBV18	TGTGCCAGCTCACCACGGGGGGCCGGGGAGCTGTTTTTT	CASSPRGAGELFF
TRBJ2-3	-	-	TRBV2	TGTGCCAGCAGCCGCCTAGCGTCTAGCACAGATACGCAGTATTTT	CASSRLASSTDTQYF
TRBJ2-2	-	-	TRBV7-3	TGTGCCAGCAGCTACCCTGGACAGCCCGGGGAGCTGTTTTTT	CASSYPGQPGELFF
TRBJ1-2	-	TRBD1	TRBV29-1	TGCAGCGTTGTACCGACAGGGGGAATAGGAGGCTACACCTTC	CSVVPTGGIGGYTF
TRBJ2-1	-	TRBD1	TRBV5-6	TGTGCCAGCAGCTTGGGGGGGACAGGGTATGACGAGCAGTTCTTC	CASSLGGTGYDEQFF
TRBJ2-1	few	TRBD2	TRBV28	TGTGCCAGCAGTTTATGGTCCCAACTAGCGGGGGCCTACAATGAGCAGTTCTTC	CASSLWSQLAGAYNEQFF